The 6 T cell receptor beta chains in this list originate from one sample, sequenced in a study of blood T cell repertoires in COVID-19. The table came from immunoSEQ multiplex PCR; TCRdb's copy has only in-frame clones and leaves some out. The sample holds under 450,000 clones, about nine tenths seen once. Sequencing was performed on peripheral blood. The source of these receptors is a woman between 50 and 59 years old with COVID-19, enrolled during active disease.

The chain employs TRBV3-1 (or the pseudogene TRBV3-2) and TRBJ2-7, with TRBD2 as a possible D gene (5 bases). CDR1 and CDR2 (germline): LGHDT, YNNKEL (reference sequence). The CDR3 has 13 residues. Trimming cost V 6 bases and J 3 bases, with 12 bases left between them. CDR3 sequence reads: CASSPLARYEQYF. CDR3 DNA: TGTGCCAGCAGTCCCTTAGCGCGCTACGAGCAGTACTTC.

This chain links TRBV2 with TRBJ2-1; D remains ambiguous. The CDR3 is 14 residues long. The V gene lost 7 bases and the J gene lost 5 bases, with 15 bases spanning the gap. Per germline, CDR1 SNHLY and CDR2 FYNNEI. For the CDR3, the DNA is TGTGCCAGCACACACCCGGGTCCCAACAATGAGCAGTTCTTC. Its translation is CASTHPGPNNEQFF.

The J gene is TRBJ2-1, the V gene TRBV11-3, with D maybe TRBD1 (6 bases). V lost 5 bases, J lost 9 bases, and 11 bases lay in between. CDR1 and CDR2 from the germline V gene are SGHNT and YENEEA. The CDR3 loop spans 12 amino acids. CDR3 loop: CASSTLRGEQFF. In nucleotides, the CDR3 is TGTGCCAGCAGCACTCTCAGGGGTGAGCAGTTCTTC.

The CDR3 DNA reads TGTGCCAGCAGCGTTGGGACAGGGCCCTATAATTCACCCCTCCACTTT. This sequence encodes CASSVGTGPYNSPLHF. The chain carries TRBV13 and TRBJ1-6; 9 nucleotides align to TRBD1. The length of the CDR3 is 16 residues. Germline CDR1 and CDR2: PRHDT and FYEKMQ (reference sequence). After removal of 5 bases from V and 2 bases from J, the junction contained 4 bases not matched to a gene.

The rearrangement joins TRBV7-3 to TRBJ2-3, with D perhaps TRBD2 (6 bases). The CDR3 spans 15 residues. Germline CDR1 is SGHTA and CDR2 is FQGTGA. Trimming took off 4 bases at V and 1 base at J, with 12 bases between the two ends. In DNA form, the CDR3 reads TGTGCCAGCAGCTCCGAACCGGGGGGCACAGATACGCAGTATTTT. Protein sequence: CASSSEPGGTDTQYF.

The V call is TRBV5-4, the J call TRBJ2-7, with TRBD2 as a possible D gene (7 bases). This CDR3 has 15 residues. From germline, CDR1 is SGHNT and CDR2 YYREEE (reference sequence). The V end lost 4 bases, the J end lost 2 bases, and 16 bases lay between the germline ends. CDR3 sequence: CASSQKGGSTYEQYF. The DNA of the CDR3 is TGTGCCAGCAGCCAAAAGGGGGGGTCTACCTACGAGCAGTACTTC.